Listed below are T cell receptor beta chains from one sample, sequenced in a study of T cells in Graves' hyperthyroidism and ophthalmopathy. TCRdb re-called the multiplex PCR reads through MiXCR, storing one row per CDR3 protein. The table has 550,000 to 700,000 distinct CDR3 sequences, roughly 14% seen once; the top ten hold about 3.9%. The sample consisted of blood. These receptors were taken from a woman aged 40 to 49 with Graves' ophthalmopathy. CDR3s include the opening cysteine and the closing phenylalanine or tryptophan. Fields, in order: J gene, clone size, D gene, V gene, CDR3 protein, CDR3 DNA. D genes are given only for firm matches. Rows may omit the clone size; those that give it use once, few, many or a size class.

J: TRBJ2-5
size: many
D: TRBD1
V: TRBV2
CDR3: CASNPGQGQETQYF
DNA: TGTGCCAGCAACCCGGGACAGGGGCAAGAGACCCAGTACTTC

J: TRBJ2-7
size: many
D: NA
V: TRBV20-1
CDR3: CSATRGGGEQYF
DNA: TGCAGTGCTACCAGGGGGGGTGGCGAGCAGTACTTC

J: TRBJ2-7
size: many
D: NA
V: TRBV2
CDR3: CASSEAAGFGNEQYF
DNA: TGTGCCAGCAGTGAAGCGGCGGGTTTCGGGAACGAGCAGTACTTC

J: TRBJ1-1
size: NA
D: NA
V: TRBV7-2
CDR3: CASSLGSWVNTEALF
DNA: TGTGCCAGCAGCTTAGGCAGTTGGGTGAACACTGAAGCTCTCTTT

J: TRBJ1-5
size: NA
D: NA
V: TRBV29-1
CDR3: CSVVFGNNQPQHF
DNA: TGCAGCGTTGTGTTCGGTAACAATCAGCCCCAGCATTTT

J: TRBJ2-2
size: NA
D: NA
V: TRBV11-2
CDR3: CASSLEGVLNTGELFF
DNA: TGTGCCAGCAGCTTAGAGGGGGTCTTGAACACCGGGGAGCTGTTTTTT

J: TRBJ1-2
size: many
D: NA
V: TRBV20-1
CDR3: CSARDNYGYTF
DNA: TGCAGTGCTAGGGACAACTATGGCTACACCTTC

J: TRBJ2-7
size: NA
D: NA
V: TRBV12-3/TRBV12-4
CDR3: CASSPTTTSYEQYF
DNA: TGTGCCAGCAGTCCAACGACTACCAGCTACGAGCAGTACTTC

J: TRBJ2-5
size: many
D: NA
V: TRBV27
CDR3: CASSLKLRGTQYF
DNA: TGTGCCAGCAGTTTAAAGCTGAGGGGGACCCAGTACTTC

J: TRBJ2-7
size: many
D: TRBD2
V: TRBV5-1
CDR3: CASRPDGGRTSYEQYF
DNA: TGCGCCAGCAGACCGGATGGCGGGAGAACCTCCTACGAGCAGTACTTC

J: TRBJ1-1
size: many
D: NA
V: TRBV10-3
CDR3: CAIRDLDMMGQAFF
DNA: TGTGCCATCAGGGACCTGGACATGATGGGCCAAGCTTTCTTT

J: TRBJ1-2
size: NA
D: TRBD1
V: TRBV6-5
CDR3: CASSWGQGASGYTF
DNA: TGTGCCAGCAGTTGGGGACAGGGGGCGAGTGGCTACACCTTC

J: TRBJ1-1
size: many
D: NA
V: TRBV20-1
CDR3: CSALETGNTEAFF
DNA: TGCAGTGCGCTAGAGACAGGGAACACTGAAGCTTTCTTT

J: TRBJ1-1
size: many
D: NA
V: TRBV11-1
CDR3: CASSFRAGMNTEAFF
DNA: TGTGCCAGCAGCTTTCGGGCAGGCATGAACACTGAAGCTTTCTTT

J: TRBJ2-7
size: NA
D: TRBD1
V: TRBV20-1
CDR3: CSAENGQGASYEQYF
DNA: TGCAGTGCAGAAAACGGACAGGGGGCTTCCTACGAGCAGTACTTC

J: TRBJ2-5
size: many
D: TRBD1
V: TRBV28
CDR3: CASTLPRGLKTQYF
DNA: TGTGCCAGCACTCTGCCCAGGGGGCTGAAGACCCAGTACTTC

J: TRBJ2-5
size: few
D: TRBD1
V: TRBV15
CDR3: CATSRGTGAWETQYF
DNA: TGTGCCACCAGCAGAGGGACAGGGGCCTGGGAGACCCAGTACTTC

J: TRBJ1-2
size: many
D: NA
V: TRBV6-5
CDR3: CASSYTGEHYGYTF
DNA: TGTGCCAGCAGTTACACGGGGGAACACTATGGCTACACCTTC

J: TRBJ1-5
size: many
D: NA
V: TRBV6-1
CDR3: CASSGDPRGNQPQHF
DNA: TGTGCCAGCAGTGGAGATCCACGCGGTAATCAGCCCCAGCATTTT

J: TRBJ1-5
size: many
D: NA
V: TRBV20-1
CDR3: CSARDPGMRSNQPQHF
DNA: TGCAGTGCTAGAGATCCGGGGATGAGGAGCAATCAGCCCCAGCATTTT

J: TRBJ2-7
size: many
D: NA
V: TRBV12-3/TRBV12-4
CDR3: CASSLRTASYEQYF
DNA: TGTGCCAGCAGTTTGAGGACAGCCTCCTACGAGCAGTACTTC

J: TRBJ2-2
size: many
D: TRBD1
V: TRBV20-1
CDR3: CSARETGVNTGELFF
DNA: TGCAGTGCTAGAGAGACAGGGGTTAACACCGGGGAGCTGTTTTTT

J: TRBJ1-1
size: NA
D: TRBD1
V: TRBV28
CDR3: CASRRTGGMNTEAFF
DNA: TGTGCCAGCAGACGGACAGGGGGGATGAACACTGAAGCTTTCTTT

J: TRBJ2-5
size: many
D: TRBD2
V: TRBV7-9
CDR3: CASRLAGVETQYF
DNA: TGTGCCAGCAGACTAGCGGGAGTAGAGACCCAGTACTTC

J: TRBJ2-6
size: many
D: NA
V: TRBV5-1
CDR3: CASSPASSGANVLTF
DNA: TGCGCCAGCAGCCCCGCGAGCTCTGGGGCCAACGTCCTGACTTTC

J: TRBJ1-5
size: NA
D: TRBD1
V: TRBV4-1
CDR3: CASSQSGTGINQPQHF
DNA: TGCGCCAGCAGCCAATCCGGGACAGGGATCAATCAGCCCCAGCATTTT

J: TRBJ1-1
size: many
D: NA
V: TRBV19
CDR3: CASSTPTRPKGRNTEAFF
DNA: TGTGCCAGTAGTACCCCCACCAGGCCGAAAGGGAGGAACACTGAAGCTTTCTTT

J: TRBJ2-2
size: few
D: NA
V: TRBV12-3/TRBV12-4
CDR3: CASSFLGPGELFF
DNA: TGTGCCAGCAGTTTCTTGGGGCCCGGGGAGCTGTTTTTT

J: TRBJ1-1
size: many
D: TRBD1
V: TRBV28
CDR3: CANSFGSTGGITEAFF
DNA: TGTGCCAACAGTTTTGGGTCGACAGGGGGCATCACTGAAGCTTTCTTT

J: TRBJ1-5
size: few
D: NA
V: TRBV20-1
CDR3: CSARDISGNQPQHF
DNA: TGCAGTGCTAGAGATATAAGCGGCAATCAGCCCCAGCATTTT

J: TRBJ2-4
size: few
D: NA
V: TRBV20-1
CDR3: CSARDRMGAGAKNIQYF
DNA: TGCAGTGCTAGAGATAGAATGGGGGCAGGAGCCAAAAACATTCAGTACTTC

J: TRBJ2-2
size: many
D: TRBD2
V: TRBV7-8
CDR3: CASSLGGTSAPTGELFF
DNA: TGTGCCAGCAGCTTGGGGGGGACTAGCGCTCCCACCGGGGAGCTGTTTTTT

J: TRBJ2-7
size: many
D: NA
V: TRBV28
CDR3: CASGIYEQYF
DNA: TGTGCCAGCGGGATTTACGAGCAGTACTTC

J: TRBJ1-3
size: many
D: NA
V: TRBV5-1
CDR3: CASSFGGQDGNTIYF
DNA: TGCGCCAGCAGCTTCGGGGGGCAGGATGGAAACACCATATATTTT

J: TRBJ2-2
size: many
D: TRBD1
V: TRBV6-2/TRBV6-3
CDR3: CASSPGQGVAGELFF
DNA: TGTGCCAGCAGCCCTGGACAGGGGGTAGCCGGGGAGCTGTTTTTT

J: TRBJ2-7
size: many
D: TRBD1
V: TRBV5-6
CDR3: CASSLFILPGGSLMEQYF
DNA: TGTGCCAGCAGCTTGTTCATCTTGCCAGGGGGCTCTTTAATGGAGCAGTACTTC

J: TRBJ2-5
size: many
D: TRBD2
V: TRBV6-1
CDR3: CASWLAGEETQYF
DNA: TGTGCCAGCTGGCTAGCGGGGGAAGAGACCCAGTACTTC

J: TRBJ2-2
size: many
D: TRBD2
V: TRBV7-3
CDR3: CASSSYSGRWNTGELFF
DNA: TGTGCCAGCAGCTCTTATAGCGGGCGATGGAACACCGGGGAGCTGTTTTTT

J: TRBJ1-1
size: many
D: NA
V: TRBV6-5
CDR3: CASSYSSGTNTEAFF
DNA: TGTGCCAGCAGTTACTCGAGCGGCACGAACACTGAAGCTTTCTTT

J: TRBJ1-5
size: many
D: NA
V: TRBV7-9
CDR3: CASSLVGQPQHF
DNA: TGTGCCAGCAGTTTGGTGGGTCAGCCCCAGCATTTT

J: TRBJ2-2
size: many
D: NA
V: TRBV19
CDR3: CASSMKASNTGELFF
DNA: TGTGCCAGTAGTATGAAGGCGTCGAACACCGGGGAGCTGTTTTTT

J: TRBJ2-4
size: many
D: TRBD1
V: TRBV11-3
CDR3: CASSFGQGNKNIQYF
DNA: TGTGCCAGCAGCTTCGGACAGGGCAACAAAAACATTCAGTACTTC

J: TRBJ2-5
size: NA
D: NA
V: TRBV6-2/TRBV6-3
CDR3: CASSYSVADQETQYF
DNA: TGTGCCAGCAGTTACTCAGTAGCGGATCAAGAGACCCAGTACTTC

J: TRBJ1-5
size: many
D: NA
V: TRBV2
CDR3: CASSEWDGLQHF
DNA: TGTGCCAGCAGCGAATGGGACGGTTTACAGCATTTT

J: TRBJ2-5
size: NA
D: NA
V: TRBV6-2/TRBV6-3
CDR3: CASSYSMLLDGGYQETQYF
DNA: TGTGCCAGCAGTTACTCGATGTTATTGGATGGGGGTTACCAAGAGACCCAGTACTTC

J: TRBJ1-1
size: few
D: NA
V: TRBV20-1
CDR3: CSTSDGNTEAFF
DNA: NA

J: TRBJ2-2
size: many
D: NA
V: TRBV29-1
CDR3: CSVDRSGELFF
DNA: TGCAGCGTTGACAGGTCCGGGGAGCTGTTTTTT

J: TRBJ1-1
size: many
D: NA
V: TRBV29-1
CDR3: CSVRPPNTEAFF
DNA: TGCAGCGTTCGACCCCCGAACACTGAAGCTTTCTTT

J: TRBJ1-1
size: many
D: NA
V: TRBV18
CDR3: CASSPFSEEWAFF
DNA: TGTGCCAGCTCACCATTTTCGGAGGAGTGGGCTTTCTTT

J: TRBJ1-5
size: NA
D: TRBD1
V: TRBV15
CDR3: CATSIPGQDQPQHF
DNA: TGTGCCACCAGCATTCCTGGACAGGATCAGCCCCAGCATTTT

J: TRBJ2-2
size: few
D: TRBD1
V: TRBV19
CDR3: CASIGQGGDTGELFF
DNA: TGTGCCAGCATTGGACAGGGGGGTGACACCGGGGAGCTGTTTTTT

J: TRBJ1-1
size: many
D: NA
V: TRBV7-2
CDR3: CASSLRAVEAFF
DNA: TGTGCCAGCAGCTTAAGGGCGGTTGAAGCTTTCTTT

J: TRBJ2-7
size: many
D: TRBD2
V: TRBV20-1
CDR3: CSASVGLASTYEQYF
DNA: TGCAGTGCTAGTGTGGGACTAGCGAGTACCTACGAGCAGTACTTC

J: TRBJ1-1
size: NA
D: TRBD1
V: TRBV6-5
CDR3: CASSWGQGTNTEAFF
DNA: TGTGCCAGCAGTTGGGGACAGGGAACGAACACTGAAGCTTTCTTT

J: TRBJ2-4
size: many
D: NA
V: TRBV7-8
CDR3: CASSSQGYGIQYF
DNA: TGTGCCAGCAGCAGCCAGGGTTACGGCATTCAGTACTTC

J: TRBJ2-7
size: many
D: NA
V: TRBV12-3/TRBV12-4
CDR3: CASSNGPAYEQYF
DNA: TGTGCCAGCAGTAATGGACCGGCCTACGAGCAGTACTTC

J: TRBJ1-2
size: many
D: TRBD1
V: TRBV28
CDR3: CASSQNRGSTRIYTF
DNA: TGTGCCAGCAGTCAGAACAGGGGCTCCACTAGGATCTACACCTTC

J: TRBJ2-5
size: few
D: NA
V: TRBV20-1
CDR3: CSALRSQETQYF
DNA: TGCAGTGCCCTCCGAAGCCAAGAGACCCAGTACTTC

J: TRBJ2-4
size: many
D: NA
V: TRBV20-1
CDR3: CSARSENIQYF
DNA: TGCAGTGCTAGAAGCGAAAACATTCAGTACTTC